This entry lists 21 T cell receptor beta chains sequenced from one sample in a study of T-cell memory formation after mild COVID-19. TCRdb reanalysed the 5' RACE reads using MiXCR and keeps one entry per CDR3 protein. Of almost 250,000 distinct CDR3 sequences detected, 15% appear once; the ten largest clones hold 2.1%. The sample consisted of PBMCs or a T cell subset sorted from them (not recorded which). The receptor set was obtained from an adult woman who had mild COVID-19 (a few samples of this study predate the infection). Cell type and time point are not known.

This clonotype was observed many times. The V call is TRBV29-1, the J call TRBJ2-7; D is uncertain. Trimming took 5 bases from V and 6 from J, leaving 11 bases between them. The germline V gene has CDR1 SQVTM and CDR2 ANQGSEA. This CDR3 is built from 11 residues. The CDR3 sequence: CSVSLFGEQYF. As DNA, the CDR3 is TGCAGCGTTTCCCTATTCGGCGAGCAGTACTTC.

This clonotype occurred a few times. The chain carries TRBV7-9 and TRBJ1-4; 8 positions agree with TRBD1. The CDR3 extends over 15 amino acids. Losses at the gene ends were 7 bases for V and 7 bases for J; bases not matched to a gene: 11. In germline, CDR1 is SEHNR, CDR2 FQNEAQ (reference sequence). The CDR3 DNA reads TGTGCCAGCAACAGGATAGACAGGGGCCTTGAAAAACTGTTTTTT. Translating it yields CASNRIDRGLEKLFF.

CDR3 coding DNA: TGTGCCAGTAGTATACAGGGGGCAGAGACCCAGTACTTC. The encoded protein is CASSIQGAETQYF. The chain links TRBV19 to TRBJ2-5, with 8 positions matching TRBD1. The CDR3 spans 13 residues. The germline CDR1 and CDR2 sequences are LNHDA and SQIVND (reference sequence). V was pared by 2 bases and J by 4 bases, with 0 bases of the junction left unmatched.

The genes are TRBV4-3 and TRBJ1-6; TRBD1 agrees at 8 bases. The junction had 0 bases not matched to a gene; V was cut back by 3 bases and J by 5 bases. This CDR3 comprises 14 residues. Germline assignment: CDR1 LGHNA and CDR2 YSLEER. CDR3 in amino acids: CASSQGQDNSPLHF. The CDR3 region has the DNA TGCGCCAGCAGCCAGGGACAGGATAATTCACCCCTCCACTTT.

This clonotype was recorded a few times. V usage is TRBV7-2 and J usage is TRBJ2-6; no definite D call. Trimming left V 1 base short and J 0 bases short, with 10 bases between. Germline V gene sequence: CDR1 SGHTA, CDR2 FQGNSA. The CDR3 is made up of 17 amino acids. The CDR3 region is CASSLGRQISGANVLTF. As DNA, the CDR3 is TGTGCCAGCAGCTTAGGTCGGCAGATCTCTGGGGCCAACGTCCTGACTTTC. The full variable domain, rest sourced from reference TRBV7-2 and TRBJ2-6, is GAGVSQSPSNKVTEKGKDVELRCDPISGHTALYWYRQSLGQGLEFLIYFQGNSAPDKSGLPSDRFSAERTGGSVSTLTIQRTQQEDSAVYLCASSLGRQISGANVLTFGAGSRLTVL.

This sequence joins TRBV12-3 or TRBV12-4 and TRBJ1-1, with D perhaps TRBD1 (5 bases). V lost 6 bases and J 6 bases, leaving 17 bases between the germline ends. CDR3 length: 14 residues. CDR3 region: CASRPTQGSPEAFF. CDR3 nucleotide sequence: TGTGCCAGCAGGCCAACCCAGGGAAGCCCTGAAGCTTTCTTT.

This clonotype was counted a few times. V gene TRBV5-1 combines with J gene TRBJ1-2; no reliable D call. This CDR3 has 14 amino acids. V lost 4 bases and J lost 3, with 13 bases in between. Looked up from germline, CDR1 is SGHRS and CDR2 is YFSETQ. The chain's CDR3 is CASSLAGSHYGYTF. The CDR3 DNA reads TGCGCCAGCAGCCTAGCTGGATCGCACTATGGCTACACCTTC.

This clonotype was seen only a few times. The CDR3 DNA sequence: TGCGCCAGCAGGGAAGACGGATCTAGCACAGATACGCAGTATTTT. Protein: CASREDGSSTDTQYF. J is TRBJ2-3 and V is TRBV5-1, with D unresolved. Germline assignment: CDR1 SGHRS and CDR2 YFSETQ. Trimming left V 5 bases short and J 0 bases short, with 13 bases between. This CDR3 spans 15 amino acids.

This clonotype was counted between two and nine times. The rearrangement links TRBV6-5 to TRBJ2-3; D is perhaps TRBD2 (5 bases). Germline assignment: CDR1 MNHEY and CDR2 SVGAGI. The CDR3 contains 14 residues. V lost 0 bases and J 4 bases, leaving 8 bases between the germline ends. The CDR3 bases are TGTGCCAGCAGTTACTCGGCCGGGGCAGATACGCAGTATTTT. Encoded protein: CASSYSAGADTQYF.

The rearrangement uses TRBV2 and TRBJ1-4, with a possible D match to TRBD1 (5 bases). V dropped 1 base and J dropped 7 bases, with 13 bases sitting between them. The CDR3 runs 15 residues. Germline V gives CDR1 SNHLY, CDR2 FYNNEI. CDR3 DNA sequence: TGTGCCAGCAGTGAAGGGCAGGGTAGGAGTGAAAAACTGTTTTTT. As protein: CASSEGQGRSEKLFF.

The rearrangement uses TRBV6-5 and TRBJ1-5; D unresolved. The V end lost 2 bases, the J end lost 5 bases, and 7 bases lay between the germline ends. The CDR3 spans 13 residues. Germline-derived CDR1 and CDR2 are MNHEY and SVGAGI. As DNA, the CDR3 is TGTGCCAGCAGTTACCGAGTTTATCAGCCCCAGCATTTT. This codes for CASSYRVYQPQHF.

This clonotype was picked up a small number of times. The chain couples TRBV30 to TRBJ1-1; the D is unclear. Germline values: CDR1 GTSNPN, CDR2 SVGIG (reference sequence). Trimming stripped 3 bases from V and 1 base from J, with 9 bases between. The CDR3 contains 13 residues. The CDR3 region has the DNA TGTGCCTGGAGGTACAGAAGGAACACTGAAGCTTTCTTT. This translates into CAWRYRRNTEAFF.

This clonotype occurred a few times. The chain's CDR3 is CASKLQGDSYEQYF. In DNA form, the CDR3 reads TGCGCCAGCAAACTACAGGGCGACTCCTACGAGCAGTACTTC. This chain joins TRBV5-1 and TRBJ2-7, with D perhaps matching TRBD1 (6 bases). Per the germline V gene, CDR1 is SGHRS and CDR2 is YFSETQ. There are 14 residues in the CDR3. V was pared by 6 bases and J by 0 bases, with 13 bases between.

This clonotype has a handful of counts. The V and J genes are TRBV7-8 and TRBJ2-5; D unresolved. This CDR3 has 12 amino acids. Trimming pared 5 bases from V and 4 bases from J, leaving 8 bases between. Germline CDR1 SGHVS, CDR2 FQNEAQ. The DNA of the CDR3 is TGTGCCAGCAGCCGCTTCGGAGAGACCCAGTACTTC. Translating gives CASSRFGETQYF.

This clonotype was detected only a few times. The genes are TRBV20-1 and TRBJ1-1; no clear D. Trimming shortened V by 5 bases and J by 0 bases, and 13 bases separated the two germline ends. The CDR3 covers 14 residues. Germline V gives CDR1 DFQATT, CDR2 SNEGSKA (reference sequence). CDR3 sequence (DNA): TGCAGTGCTGGACGGAGTAGCGTGAACACTGAAGCTTTCTTT. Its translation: CSAGRSSVNTEAFF.

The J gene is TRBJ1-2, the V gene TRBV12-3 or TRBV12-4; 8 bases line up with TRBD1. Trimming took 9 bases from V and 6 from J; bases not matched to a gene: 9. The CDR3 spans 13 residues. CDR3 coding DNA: TGTGCCAGTATCAGGGGGCGTAGGGATGGCTACACCTTC. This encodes CASIRGRRDGYTF.

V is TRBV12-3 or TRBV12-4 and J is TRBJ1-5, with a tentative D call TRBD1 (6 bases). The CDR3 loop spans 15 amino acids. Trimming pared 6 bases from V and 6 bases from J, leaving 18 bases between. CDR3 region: CASSRGPGGGQPQHF. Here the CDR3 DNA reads TGTGCCAGCAGCCGAGGGCCGGGGGGCGGTCAGCCCCAGCATTTT.

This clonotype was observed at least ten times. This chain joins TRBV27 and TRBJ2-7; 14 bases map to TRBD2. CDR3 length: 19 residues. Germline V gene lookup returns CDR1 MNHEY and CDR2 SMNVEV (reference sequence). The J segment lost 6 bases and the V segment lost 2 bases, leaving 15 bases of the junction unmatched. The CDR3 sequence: CASSLRGPGLAGVLSEQYF. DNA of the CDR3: TGTGCCAGCAGTTTAAGGGGACCGGGACTAGCGGGAGTTTTAAGCGAGCAGTACTTC.

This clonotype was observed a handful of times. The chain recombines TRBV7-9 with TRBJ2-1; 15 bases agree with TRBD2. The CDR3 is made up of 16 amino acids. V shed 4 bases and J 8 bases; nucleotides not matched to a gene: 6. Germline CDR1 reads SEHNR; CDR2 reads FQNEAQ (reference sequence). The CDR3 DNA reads TGTGCCAGCAGCTCCGGACTAGCGGGGGGGCGGGATGAGCAGTTCTTC. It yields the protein CASSSGLAGGRDEQFF.

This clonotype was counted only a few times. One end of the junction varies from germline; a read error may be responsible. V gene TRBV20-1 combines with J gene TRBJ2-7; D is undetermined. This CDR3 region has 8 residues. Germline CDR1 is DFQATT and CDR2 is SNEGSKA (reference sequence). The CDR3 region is CSASPSGF. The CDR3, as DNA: TGCAGTGCTAGCCCCAGTGGGTTC.

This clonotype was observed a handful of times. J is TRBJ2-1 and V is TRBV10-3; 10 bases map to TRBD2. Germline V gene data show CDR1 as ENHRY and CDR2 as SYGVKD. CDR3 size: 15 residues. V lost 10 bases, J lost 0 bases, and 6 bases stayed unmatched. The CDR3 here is CATTSGILSYNEQFF. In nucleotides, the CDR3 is TGTGCCACAACTAGCGGGATCCTCTCCTACAATGAGCAGTTCTTC.